The 7 T cell receptor beta chains reported below all come from one sample, sequenced in a study of T cell repertoires and HLA-DP antigens. Antigens of these TCRs are unknown. TCRdb keeps only in-frame clones here, not all; method: immunoSEQ multiplex PCR. The sample contains around 110,000 clones, over 90% of which appear only once. Specimen: CD4+ T cells from PBMCs. These receptors were obtained from a woman aged 18-29 years in good health and CMV-seronegative.

This rearrangement joins TRBV15 to TRBJ1-1; D possibly corresponds to TRBD1 (5 bases). Trimming left V 0 bases short and J 0 bases short, with 8 bases between. CDR3 length: 15 residues. Germline-derived CDR1 and CDR2 are LNHNV and YYDKDF (reference sequence). The CDR3 nucleotides read TGTGCCACCAGCAGAGATCCAGGGCTGAACACTGAAGCTTTCTTT. Its protein product is CATSRDPGLNTEAFF.

The rearrangement uses TRBV28 and TRBJ2-3; D assignment may be TRBD1 or TRBD2 (5 bases each). V shed 5 bases and J shed 2 bases, with 14 bases lying between them. This CDR3 is built from 15 residues. Germline CDR1 MDHEN, CDR2 SYDVKM. CDR3 sequence (DNA): TGTGCCAGCAGTCTGCCGGGACGCTACACAGATACGCAGTATTTT. Amino acids: CASSLPGRYTDTQYF.

The J gene is TRBJ2-7, the V gene TRBV27, with TRBD2 identical over 9 bases. From germline, CDR1 is MNHEY and CDR2 SMNVEV (reference sequence). The CDR3 contains 18 residues. Trimming took 4 bases from V and 5 from J; bases not matched to a gene: 18. The CDR3 region has the DNA TGTGCCAGCAGTTCTACCGGGAGCGGGGGGCCGACAGGGAACGAGCAGTACTTC. Protein product: CASSSTGSGGPTGNEQYF.

This chain joins TRBV10-3 and TRBJ2-1; D is unresolved. The CDR3 is 16 amino acids. Germline values: CDR1 ENHRY, CDR2 SYGVKD. The V end was cut by 3 bases, the J end by 1 base, with 13 bases between. The CDR3 loop reads CAISDFTGRSYNEQFF. Here the CDR3 DNA reads TGTGCCATCAGTGACTTCACGGGTAGGTCCTACAATGAGCAGTTCTTC.

The chain links TRBV9 to TRBJ2-5; weak D call: TRBD2 (6 bases). V was shortened by 0 bases and J by 4 bases, with 13 bases between the two germline ends. The CDR3 totals 15 residues. Germline V gene data show CDR1 as SGDLS and CDR2 as YYNGEE. The CDR3, as DNA: TGTGCCAGCAGCGTAGCCGGCGGGATGGGAGAGACCCAGTACTTC. It translates to CASSVAGGMGETQYF.

V gene TRBV27 combines with J gene TRBJ1-6, with 11 bases that match TRBD1. V gave up 3 bases and J gave up 9 bases; unmatched junction bases: 4. This CDR3 is 15 amino acids long. CDR1 is MNHEY, CDR2 SMNVEV, per germline (reference sequence). DNA for the CDR3: TGTGCCAGCAGTTTGGGACAGGGGGTTGGTTCACCCCTCCACTTT. Translation gives CASSLGQGVGSPLHF.

The chain uses TRBV29-1 and TRBJ1-5; TRBD1 agrees at 10 bases. The CDR3 sequence is 13 residues long. In germline, CDR1 is SQVTM, CDR2 ANQGSEA. V dropped 7 bases and J dropped 2; count of bases not matched to a gene: 2. This CDR3 is CSGGQGGNQPQHF. The CDR3 DNA reads TGCAGCGGAGGACAGGGGGGCAATCAGCCCCAGCATTTT.